This TCR beta chain was sequenced in a study of blood T cells in healthy people across ages. Primers used in a second PCR of roughly 6 to 12 cycles were a sample-barcoded 5' primer and a J-beta primer mix. MiXCR, applied by TCRdb to the 5' RACE reads, yields one record per CDR3 protein. The table includes around 800,000 distinct CDR3 sequences, approximately 44% detected once. Germline values: CDR1 DFQATT, CDR2 SNEGSKA (reference sequence). Trimming cost V 1 base and J 1 base, with 13 bases left between them. CDR3 length: 15 residues. The V call is TRBV20-1, the J call TRBJ1-1; the D gene is possibly TRBD1 (6 bases). This sequence was found in a man in his 60s in good health. Material: blood. The CDR3 nucleotides read TGCAGTGCTAGAGTTCGGACAGTCCCGAACACTGAAGCTTTCTTT. It translates to CSARVRTVPNTEAFF.